This paragraph covers one TCR beta chain sequence. This entry comes from a study of T cell changes during pregnancy in multiple sclerosis. CDR1 SGHNT and CDR2 YYREEE come from the germline V gene (reference sequence). The CDR3 covers 17 residues. Trimming at V came to 4 bases and at J to 5 bases, leaving 13 bases not matched to a gene. TCRdb's copy holds only in-frame clones and misses some; the assay was immunoSEQ multiplex PCR. This sample carries around 80,000 clones, about 91% of them seen once, and the ten largest clones take over 1.1%. The clonotype was recovered from a female donor with multiple sclerosis, enrolled in a pregnancy study. Material: peripheral blood, obtained before pregnancy. The rearrangement links TRBV5-4 to TRBJ2-1; 9 nucleotides match TRBD2. The CDR3 loop is CASSPTAGGRHDNEQFF. In DNA, the CDR3 is TGTGCCAGCAGCCCGACCGCGGGGGGGCGTCACGACAATGAGCAGTTCTTC.